This TCR beta chain was documented in a study of T-cell reconstitution after alpha-beta-depleted transplantation in children. It was with unique molecular identifiers that the TCRbeta library was prepared. TCRdb re-derived calls from the PCR reads in MiXCR, one entry per CDR3 protein. Of some 390,000 distinct CDR3 sequences listed, about a fifth are singletons. The CDR3 loop spans 14 amino acids. The germline CDR1 and CDR2 sequences are MDHEN and SYDVKM. V was cut by 4 bases and J by 2 bases, with 11 bases left in between. The sequence was obtained from a human donor who donated a stem cell graft to a child with acute myeloid leukemia. The gene calls are TRBV28 and TRBJ1-2; D remains unclear. Material: PBMCs from the stem cell graft donor, obtained from the stem cell graft. CDR3 amino acids: CASSWGNRNYGYTF. In nucleotides, the CDR3 is TGTGCCAGCAGTTGGGGAAACCGAAACTATGGCTACACCTTC.